Each of the 18 T cell receptor beta chains below was sequenced from the same sample in a study of cytomegalovirus exposure and HLA in healthy donors. Profiling relied on immunoSEQ multiplex PCR, and the TCRdb table lists in-frame clones only, not all of them. The table has over 150,000 clones, about 86% seen once. Sequenced material: PBMCs. The receptors shown here come from a human donor in good health.

This sequence joins TRBV7-3 and TRBJ2-1; D is perhaps TRBD2 (5 bases). CDR1 and CDR2 from the germline V gene are SGHTA and FQGTGA. With 4 bases removed from V and 2 bases from J, the gap between germline ends came to 12 bases. The CDR3 has 15 amino acids. The chain's CDR3 is CASSSSDSTYNEQFF. The CDR3 coding sequence is TGTGCCAGCAGCTCTTCGGACTCGACCTACAATGAGCAGTTCTTC.

This clone was counted only a few times. Other DNA sequences from this sample encode an identical CDR3 as well. V usage is TRBV11-2 and J usage is TRBJ1-5, with 9 bases that match TRBD1. Germline CDR1 is SGHAT and CDR2 is FQNNGV. The J segment lost 5 bases and the V segment lost 5 bases, leaving 4 bases of the junction unmatched. The CDR3 covers 14 residues. CDR3: CASSLDRGDQPQHF. The CDR3 DNA sequence: TGTGCCAGCAGCCTCGACAGGGGGGATCAGCCCCAGCATTTT. The full variable domain, with the rest looked up from reference TRBV11-2 and TRBJ1-5, is EAGVAQSPRYKIIEKRQSVAFWCNPISGHATLYWYQQILGQGPKLLIQFQNNGVVDDSQLPKDRFSAERLKGVDSTLKIQPAKLEDSAVYLCASSLDRGDQPQHFGDGTRLSIL.

V gene TRBV25-1 combines with J gene TRBJ2-2; TRBD1 might be the D (6 bases). Germline V CDR1 and CDR2: MGHDK, SYGVNS. The CDR3 is made up of 16 amino acids. Trimming left V 6 bases short and J 0 bases short, with 14 bases between. CDR3 loop: CASSSRGLTNTGELFF. CDR3 bases: TGTGCCAGCAGCTCCAGGGGTTTGACGAACACCGGGGAGCTGTTTTTT.

CDR3 residues: CASTLGPGQFSPLHF. The CDR3 DNA reads as TGTGCCAGCACCTTGGGTCCGGGACAGTTTTCACCCCTCCACTTT. This sequence joins TRBV27 and TRBJ1-6; TRBD1 agrees at 7 bases. The junction had 12 bases not matched to a gene; V was cut back by 7 bases and J by 9 bases. Looked up from germline, CDR1 is MNHEY and CDR2 is SMNVEV (reference sequence). This CDR3 comprises 15 residues.

CDR3 bases: TGTGCCAGCTCATCCCGGACAGAGAACTTAGGGACCTTC. It specifies CASSSRTENLGTF. The rearrangement links TRBV18 to TRBJ1-2, with a tentative D call TRBD1 (6 bases). V lost 5 bases and J lost 14, with 21 bases in between. Germline CDR1 is KGHSH and CDR2 is LQKENI. The CDR3 sequence is 13 residues long.

This chain uses TRBV2 with TRBJ1-5, with 9 bases aligning to TRBD1. The trim removed 8 bases at V and 0 bases at J, leaving 5 bases unmatched. CDR1 is SNHLY, CDR2 FYNNEI, per germline. The CDR3 runs to 15 residues. This CDR3 reads CASGGTGYSNQPQHF. The CDR3 nucleotides read TGTGCCAGCGGCGGGACAGGGTATAGCAATCAGCCCCAGCATTTT.

This chain links TRBV27 with TRBJ1-5, with TRBD1 as a possible D gene (5 bases). V lost 3 bases and J 4 bases, leaving 7 bases between the germline ends. The CDR3 runs to 13 residues. CDR1 MNHEY and CDR2 SMNVEV come from the germline V gene (reference sequence). The CDR3 DNA is TGTGCCAGCAGTTTTGGGGCAAATCAGCCCCAGCATTTT. Translating gives CASSFGANQPQHF.

The V call is TRBV5-4, the J call TRBJ1-1; D unresolved. Germline CDR1 reads SGHNT; CDR2 reads YYREEE (reference sequence). Trimming removed 5 bases at V and 0 bases at J, with 11 bases between. CDR3 length: 14 residues. DNA for the CDR3: TGTGCCAGCAGGGAGGAGGCCGTGAACACTGAAGCTTTCTTT. Encoded protein: CASREEAVNTEAFF.

The rearrangement uses TRBV9 and TRBJ2-1; 9 positions match TRBD1. The CDR3 is 15 residues long. The V gene end was trimmed by 3 bases and the J gene end by 4 bases; junction bases not matched to a gene: 5. Germline assignment: CDR1 SGDLS and CDR2 YYNGEE. This chain's CDR3 is CASSAAGTGYNEQFF. CDR3 coding DNA: TGTGCCAGCAGCGCCGCCGGGACAGGGTACAATGAGCAGTTCTTC.

Concerning this clone itself: This sample includes further DNA sequences coding for the same CDR3. V gene TRBV5-1 combines with J gene TRBJ1-2; TRBD1 agrees at 8 bases. Germline CDR1 is SGHRS and CDR2 is YFSETQ. CDR3 length equals 14 residues. Unmatched junction bases numbered 3, after V lost 1 base and J lost 4 bases. The CDR3 nucleotides are TGCGCCAGCAGCTTGACAGGGGGTAGCTATGGCTACACCTTC. Protein: CASSLTGGSYGYTF.

The V and J genes are TRBV7-2 and TRBJ1-1; the D is unclear. The CDR3 consists of 14 residues. Germline values: CDR1 SGHTA, CDR2 FQGNSA. Trimming removed 5 bases at V and 1 base at J, with 11 bases between. The CDR3 nucleotides read TGTGCCAGCAGCCGGGATCTAACGAACACTGAAGCTTTCTTT. Its translation is CASSRDLTNTEAFF.

The chain couples TRBV28 to TRBJ2-1; perhaps TRBD1 as D (5 bases). The CDR3 is 14 amino acids. Germline lookup yields CDR1 MDHEN and CDR2 SYDVKM. V lost 6 bases and J lost 5, with 14 bases in between. Written as DNA, the CDR3 is TGTGCCAGCAGGATGGACAAGTCAAACAATGAGCAGTTCTTC. Translated, it gives CASRMDKSNNEQFF.

The chain recombines TRBV6-6 with TRBJ1-1, with 10 bases lining up with TRBD1. The germline gives CDR1 MNHNY, CDR2 SVGAGI (reference sequence). This CDR3 contains 16 residues. The junction had 8 bases not matched to a gene; V was cut back by 6 bases and J by 1 base. The CDR3 DNA follows: TGTGCCAGCAGCAACGGGGACAGGGGAAGGAACACTGAAGCTTTCTTT. This sequence encodes CASSNGDRGRNTEAFF.

V and J are TRBV11-2 and TRBJ1-2, with TRBD1 matching over 8 bases. The CDR3 loop spans 19 amino acids. CDR1 is SGHAT and CDR2 is FQNNGV in the germline V gene. Unmatched junction bases numbered 25, after V lost 3 bases and J lost 10 bases. Here the CDR3 DNA reads TGTGCCAGCAGCTTTTGGACCTTCAGCGGAGAAGGAGGACAGGGAGACTACACCTTC. Translated, it gives CASSFWTFSGEGGQGDYTF.

The rearrangement joins TRBV6-5 to TRBJ2-7, with 8 bases lining up with TRBD1. The CDR3 spans 14 residues. Looked up from germline, CDR1 is MNHEY and CDR2 is SVGAGI. J gave up 3 bases and V 2 bases, and 3 bases lay outside the gene matches. The CDR3 sequence: CASSYGDRGYEQYF. The CDR3 region has the DNA TGTGCCAGCAGTTACGGCGACAGGGGCTACGAGCAGTACTTC.

The V call is TRBV2, the J call TRBJ2-7; weak D call: TRBD1 (6 bases). Germline V CDR1 and CDR2: SNHLY, FYNNEI. This CDR3 is 13 amino acids long. The ends were cut back, 6 bases at V and 0 bases at J, with 9 bases in the middle. CDR3 DNA: TGTGCCAGCAGCCGGACAGCCTCCTACGAGCAGTACTTC. Encoded protein: CASSRTASYEQYF. Based on the CDR3 plus reference TRBV2 and TRBJ2-7, the full variable domain is EPEVTQTPSHQVTQMGQEVILRCVPISNHLYFYWYRQILGQKVEFLVSFYNNEISEKSEIFDDQFSVERPDGSNFTLKIRSTKLEDSAMYFCASSRTASYEQYFGPGTRLTVT.

This chain uses TRBV2 with TRBJ2-7, with 10 bases identical to TRBD1. This CDR3 comprises 14 residues. In germline, CDR1 is SNHLY, CDR2 FYNNEI. V trimming: 4 bases; J trimming: 9 bases; junction bases outside the gene matches: 9. The CDR3 DNA sequence: TGTGCCAGCAGTGCCGGGACAGGGGCTCCGCGGCAGTACTTC. This codes for CASSAGTGAPRQYF.

This chain joins TRBV28 and TRBJ1-2; 10 nucleotides agree with TRBD1. The CDR3 consists of 15 residues. Germline CDR1 MDHEN, CDR2 SYDVKM. V lost 3 bases and J lost 2; bases outside the gene matches: 3. The CDR3 coding sequence is TGTGCCAGCAGTTTGGTGGGACAGGGGAACTATGGCTACACCTTC. Protein product: CASSLVGQGNYGYTF.